These 21 T cell receptor beta chains share one sample of origin, sequenced in a study of blood T cell repertoires in COVID-19. Sequencing used immunoSEQ multiplex PCR; TCRdb keeps in-frame clones, though not all of them. The table includes tens of thousands of clones, approximately 86% detected once. Sequencing was carried out using peripheral blood. The receptors here all came from a man older than 75 with active COVID-19.

This clone was picked up one time. This chain joins TRBV5-1 and TRBJ2-7; 7 positions agree with TRBD2. Germline values: CDR1 SGHRS, CDR2 YFSETQ. With V trimmed by 4 bases and J by 0 bases, 7 bases remained unmatched. This CDR3 has 15 amino acids. Here the CDR3 DNA reads TGCGCCAGCAGCCCTAGCGGAGTGAGCTCCTACGAGCAGTACTTC. Translating gives CASSPSGVSSYEQYF.

The CDR3 bases are TGCGCCAGCAGCCAAGCGGGACAGGGGGTGGGGGAGCAGTACTTC. It yields the protein CASSQAGQGVGEQYF. The chain employs TRBV4-3 and TRBJ2-7; 11 bases match TRBD1. The CDR3 contains 15 residues. Germline V gene lookup returns CDR1 LGHNA and CDR2 YSLEER. V trimming: 1 base; J trimming: 7 bases; junction bases outside the gene matches: 6.

This chain's CDR3 is CASSLSTGFGNTIYF. CDR3 DNA sequence: TGTGCCAGCAGCCTATCGACAGGGTTTGGAAACACCATATATTTT. J is TRBJ1-3 and V is TRBV14, with TRBD1 matching over 7 bases. Trimming cost V 4 bases and J 3 bases; bases outside gene matches: 6. CDR3 length equals 15 residues. Germline assignment: CDR1 SGHDN and CDR2 FVKESK.

This sequence joins TRBV24-1 and TRBJ2-1; 11 nucleotides match TRBD2. Germline V lookup: CDR1 KGHDR, CDR2 SFDVKD. The CDR3 sequence is 15 residues long. After removal of 2 bases from V and 6 bases from J, the junction contained 2 bases not matched to a gene. The CDR3 nucleotides read TGTGCCACCAGTGATTCCGGACTAGCGGGCAATGAGCAGTTCTTC. It encodes CATSDSGLAGNEQFF.

V is TRBV16 and J is TRBJ2-1; TRBD2 is a possible D gene (5 bases). This CDR3 has 14 residues. Germline V gene sequence: CDR1 KGHSY, CDR2 FQNENV. Deletions cut 8 bases from V and 8 bases from J, with 19 bases between. The CDR3 DNA sequence: TGTGCCAGCGGGTTGACGGGGAGTACCCATGAGCAGTTCTTC. Translated, it gives CASGLTGSTHEQFF.

The chain combines TRBV5-4 with TRBJ2-3; the match to TRBD2 covers 7 bases. V shed 5 bases, J shed 0 bases, and the junction held 3 bases outside the gene matches. The CDR3 is made up of 14 amino acids. Germline V CDR1 and CDR2: SGHNT, YYREEE (reference sequence). The CDR3 DNA reads TGTGCCAGCAGGTCGGGGGGAAGCACAGATACGCAGTATTTT. Encoded protein: CASRSGGSTDTQYF.

Only one count was recorded for this clone. The V gene is TRBV5-1, the J gene TRBJ1-2; D remains ambiguous. With 2 bases removed from V and 8 bases from J, the gap between germline ends came to 16 bases. Looked up from germline, CDR1 is SGHRS and CDR2 is YFSETQ. The CDR3 runs to 14 residues. The CDR3 sequence is CASSLTLEAVGYTF. In nucleotides, the CDR3 is TGCGCCAGCAGCTTAACGCTGGAGGCGGTGGGCTACACCTTC.

This clone was counted once. The rearrangement links TRBV18 to TRBJ2-1, with D uncertain. Trimming cost V 6 bases and J 5 bases, with 5 bases left between them. CDR1 and CDR2 (germline): KGHSH, LQKENI. CDR3 length equals 11 residues. The CDR3 bases are TGTGCCAGCTCCCTAAACAATGAGCAGTTCTTC. Amino acids: CASSLNNEQFF.

A few counts support this clone. The junction and the germline gene differ at one end; a read error may be behind it. The chain couples TRBV3-1 (or the pseudogene TRBV3-2) to TRBJ2-1, with D perhaps matching TRBD1 (5 bases). The germline CDR1 and CDR2 sequences are LGHDT and YNNKEL (reference sequence). The CDR3 sequence is 12 residues long. In DNA form, the CDR3 reads TGTGCTAGCAAGGGGTTCTACAATGAGCAGTTCTTC. It yields the protein CASKGFYNEQFF.

V and J are TRBV7-8 and TRBJ2-7, with D possibly being TRBD1 (6 bases). This CDR3 contains 15 residues. The germline gives CDR1 SGHVS, CDR2 FQNEAQ. Trimming removed 1 base at V and 1 base at J, with 11 bases between. CDR3 nucleotide sequence: TGTGCCAGCAGCTTAGAAGGGACAATATCCTACGAGCAGTACTTC. It translates to CASSLEGTISYEQYF.

The V call is TRBV24-1, the J call TRBJ2-5, with TRBD1 matching 10 bases. The V gene end was trimmed by 3 bases and the J gene end by 5 bases; junction bases not matched to a gene: 11. The V gene's germline CDR1 is KGHDR and CDR2 SFDVKD. The CDR3 sequence is 17 residues long. This chain's CDR3 is CATSDRAGTGDTETQYF. The DNA of the CDR3 is TGTGCCACCAGTGATAGAGCCGGGACAGGGGATACCGAGACCCAGTACTTC.

This clone showed up just a few times. The gene calls are TRBV11-2 and TRBJ2-1, with a tentative D call TRBD2 (6 bases). The CDR3 covers 14 residues. CDR1 SGHAT and CDR2 FQNNGV come from the germline V gene. V gave up 2 bases and J gave up 9 bases, with 14 bases separating them. CDR3 DNA sequence: TGTGCCAGCAGCTTAAAAACCGGGAGTGCTGAGCAGTTCTTC. Translating it yields CASSLKTGSAEQFF.

This sequence joins TRBV3-1 (or the pseudogene TRBV3-2) and TRBJ1-4, with 7 bases fitting TRBD1. Germline trimming cut 3 bases from V and 6 bases from J; bases unmatched to any gene: 4. CDR1 is LGHDT and CDR2 is YNNKEL in the germline V gene (reference sequence). CDR3 size: 14 residues. This chain's CDR3 is CASSHDGTDEKLFF. CDR3 nucleotide sequence: TGTGCCAGCAGCCATGACGGGACAGATGAAAAACTGTTTTTT.

V is TRBV29-1 and J is TRBJ1-1; a weak D match, TRBD1 (6 bases). V lost 1 base and J 2 bases, leaving 14 bases between the germline ends. Germline V lookup: CDR1 SQVTM, CDR2 ANQGSEA. The CDR3 contains 15 residues. The CDR3 is CSVEGGRTENTEAFF. The CDR3 coding sequence is TGCAGCGTTGAAGGGGGAAGGACAGAAAACACTGAAGCTTTCTTT.

In its sample, this clone was seen once. The J gene is TRBJ1-1, the V gene TRBV18; no clear D. The CDR3 runs 14 residues. CDR1 KGHSH and CDR2 LQKENI come from the germline V gene. V was clipped by 3 bases and J by 1 base, with 9 bases between them. The CDR3 sequence is CASSPIARNTEAFF. The CDR3 DNA is TGTGCCAGCTCACCGATAGCAAGGAACACTGAAGCTTTCTTT.

The chain is built from TRBV19 and TRBJ2-6; 8 bases are a match to TRBD1. The germline V gene has CDR1 LNHDA and CDR2 SQIVND (reference sequence). J lost 3 bases, V lost 5 bases, and 12 bases had no gene match. The CDR3 consists of 18 residues. The CDR3 protein is CASSPATGGYVGANVLTF. CDR3 DNA: TGTGCCAGTAGTCCAGCAACAGGGGGGTACGTTGGGGCCAACGTCCTGACTTTC.

The chain employs TRBV6-5 and TRBJ2-2, with TRBD1 as a possible D gene (5 bases). The CDR3 is 14 residues long. Germline-derived CDR1 and CDR2 are MNHEY and SVGAGI. Trimming cost V 2 bases and J 6 bases, with 10 bases left between them. In DNA form, the CDR3 reads TGTGCCAGCAGTTACGGGGCAAGTGCCGGGGAGCTGTTTTTT. Protein product: CASSYGASAGELFF.

The chain links TRBV11-2 to TRBJ1-5; D is undetermined. V gave up 1 base and J gave up 6 bases, with 7 bases separating them. This CDR3 contains 13 residues. CDR1 and CDR2 from the germline V gene are SGHAT and FQNNGV. The CDR3 DNA reads as TGTGCCAGCAGCTTAGGAGGGAGTCAGCCCCAGCATTTT. This sequence encodes CASSLGGSQPQHF.

The V gene is TRBV7-2, the J gene TRBJ1-2, with D maybe TRBD1 (6 bases). The V end lost 3 bases, the J end lost 0 bases, and 14 bases lay between the germline ends. CDR1 and CDR2 (germline): SGHTA, FQGNSA. This CDR3 contains 16 residues. The CDR3: CASSFWSGQPNYGYTF. Written as DNA, the CDR3 is TGTGCCAGCAGCTTTTGGAGCGGACAGCCTAACTATGGCTACACCTTC.

The J gene is TRBJ2-7, the V gene TRBV11-1; 8 bases align to TRBD1. The germline V gene encodes CDR1 SGHAT and CDR2 FQDESV (reference sequence). Trimming took 4 bases from V and 2 from J; bases not matched to a gene: 1. CDR3 size: 13 residues. The CDR3 DNA reads TGTGCCAGCAGCTCGGACAGGGCCTACGAGCAGTACTTC. It yields the protein CASSSDRAYEQYF.

V is TRBV18 and J is TRBJ1-6; a weak D match, TRBD1 (5 bases). Trimming removed 4 bases from V and 4 bases from J, with 11 bases in between. The germline gives CDR1 KGHSH, CDR2 LQKENI. The CDR3 totals 15 residues. This CDR3 reads CASSRDSGYNSPLHF. In nucleotides, the CDR3 is TGTGCCAGCTCACGGGACTCGGGGTATAATTCACCCCTCCACTTT.